This note documents a single T cell receptor (beta chain) sequence. This clonotype was counted a single time. What this receptor recognizes is not known. No base quality information exists; no much larger clone differs at one position. A single read makes a weak case. The method was PCR. Sequenced using an Illumina HiSeq 2500. TCR libraries were prepared with molecular barcoding, using unique molecular identifiers to normalize TCRbeta repertoire quantification. The public reads were quality trimmed at Q25 with fastp and then assembled into clones with MiXCR by TCRdb, keeping productive beta chains. When rows share a CDR3 protein, they turn into one entry using the most common DNA and genes. The sample data list 600,000 or so distinct CDR3 sequences, and about 21% of these were observed just once. Roughly 14% of the sample comes from the top ten. The germline V gene encodes CDR1 SGDLS and CDR2 YYNGEE. V loses 0 bases of germline sequence and J loses 6 bases, and the interval between the two ends is 7 bases. From the cysteine through the phenylalanine, the CDR3 covers 13 amino acids. Left in the record is the CDR3 DNA by itself, 39 bases read in frame from the first base.

The record originates from a study of T-cell reconstitution after alpha-beta-depleted transplantation in children (dated by TCRdb to 2016 to 2017). Context from the whole study: Using TCR repertoire profiling, the study followed T-cell immune reconstitution in a quantitative way in children after TCRalphabeta/CD19-depleted allogeneic hematopoietic cell transplantation. Results and caveats for the whole study, not just this receptor: About two months after transplant, the apparently early recovery of alphabetaT-cell counts reportedly depended on just several hundred clones that had expanded rapidly and came from non-depleted graft cells. In some patients, the high TCRbeta diversity seen at day 60 was put down to recipient T cells and intrathymic progenitors that had survived conditioning. The frequencies of hyperexpanded clones fell over the following months, and after one year, T-cell counts and TCRbeta diversity were mostly attributed to newly produced T cells.

The sample's treatment or condition, from its label and the paper: allogeneic hematopoietic cell transplantation with graft depleted of TCRalphabeta T cells and CD19 B cells. TCRalphabeta/CD19-depleted allogeneic hematopoietic cell grafts were given to the transplant recipients, all of whom were children. This sample comprised PBMCs, mostly from graft donor cells, obtained 360 days after TCRalphabeta/CD19-depleted stem cell transplant. This sequence was found in a boy younger than two who had a stem cell transplant for acute myeloid leukemia, so the T cells may come from the graft donor. The chain is assembled from TRBV9 and TRBJ2-1; no D gene call is confident. The CDR3 region: CASSVASSNEQFF. The nucleotides are TGTGCCAGCAGCGTAGCCTCCAGCAATGAGCAGTTCTTC.